Listed below are T cell receptor beta chains from one sample, sequenced in a study of cytomegalovirus exposure and HLA in healthy donors. Here immunoSEQ multiplex PCR was the method, and the copy in TCRdb shows in-frame clones only, minus some. The sample includes 150,000 to 200,000 clones, almost 85% of them seen just once. What was sequenced was PBMCs. The receptors were gathered from a woman between 45 and 60 years old in good health and CMV-seronegative. The CDR3 runs from the conserved cysteine through the conserved F or W. D genes are given only for firm matches. Some rows mark clone size as missing; the rest say once, few, many or name a class of expanded clone.

CDR3 protein	CDR3 DNA	V gene	J gene	D gene	clone size
CASSVTLNEQFF	TGTGCCAGCAGCGTAACTCTCAATGAGCAGTTCTTC	TRBV9	TRBJ2-1	.	.
CASSLAYTTYEQYF	TGTGCCAGCAGCTTAGCGTACACTACCTACGAGCAGTACTTC	TRBV7-2	TRBJ2-7	.	once
CASSLGRVGEQYF	TGTGCCAGCAGTTTGGGCAGGGTGGGCGAGCAGTACTTC	TRBV28	TRBJ2-7	.	.
CSGGGYTF	TGCAGCGGAGGGGGCTACACCTTC	TRBV29-1	TRBJ1-2	.	.
CASNWQGSEQYF	TGTGCCAGCAACTGGCAGGGCTCCGAGCAGTACTTC	TRBV28	TRBJ2-7	.	.
CASSRTSGGPSDTQYF	TGTGCCAGCAGCCGGACTAGCGGGGGACCGTCAGATACGCAGTATTTT	TRBV5-4	TRBJ2-3	TRBD2	.
CASSYGQGGNSPLHF	TGTGCCAGCAGTTACGGGCAGGGGGGCAATTCACCCCTCCACTTT	TRBV6-5	TRBJ1-6	TRBD1	.
CASRTERRNPYSYEQYF	TGTGCCAGCAGGACAGAACGACGTAACCCCTATTCCTACGAGCAGTACTTC	TRBV2	TRBJ2-7	.	.
CASSLPERSEAFF	TGCGCCAGCAGCTTGCCAGAGAGGAGTGAAGCTTTCTTT	TRBV5-1	TRBJ1-1	.	.
CSVDRGSYGYTF	TGCAGCGTTGATAGGGGTTCCTATGGCTACACCTTC	TRBV29-1	TRBJ1-2	.	.
CASSGGRGLAGKTGELFF	TGTGCCAGCAGCGGGGGGAGGGGACTAGCGGGAAAAACCGGGGAGCTGTTTTTT	TRBV5-6	TRBJ2-2	TRBD2	once
CATTTGTGSGYEQYF	TGTGCCACCACTACCGGGACAGGGTCGGGCTACGAGCAGTACTTC	TRBV28	TRBJ2-7	TRBD1	once
CATRTHRQETQYF	TGTGCCACGCGGACACACCGACAAGAGACCCAGTACTTC	TRBV15	TRBJ2-5	.	.
CASRRDLTGTDTQYF	TGCGCCAGCAGGCGGGACCTCACGGGGACAGATACGCAGTATTTT	TRBV5-1	TRBJ2-3	.	.
CASSPSGLAGGPRADTQYF	TGTGCCAGCAGTCCCTCAGGACTAGCGGGGGGGCCTAGGGCAGATACGCAGTATTTT	TRBV27	TRBJ2-3	TRBD2	.
CSGGQTTNEKLFF	TGCAGCGGCGGACAGACAACTAATGAAAAACTGTTTTTT	TRBV29-1	TRBJ1-4	.	.
CASSISGVTYEQYF	TGTGCCAGTAGTATTAGCGGGGTGACCTACGAGCAGTACTTC	TRBV19	TRBJ2-7	TRBD2	.
CASTPPGSGANVLTF	TGTGCCAGCACCCCCCCGGGGTCTGGGGCCAACGTCCTGACTTTC	TRBV28	TRBJ2-6	.	.
CASSQDSYGTSREQYF	TGTGCCAGCAGCCAAGATAGTTATGGGACATCGCGAGAGCAGTACTTC	TRBV14	TRBJ2-7	.	.
CASSLTGDRHQPQHF	TGTGCCAGCAGCTTAACAGGGGACCGACATCAGCCCCAGCATTTT	TRBV7-2	TRBJ1-5	TRBD1	.
CAWSRKGGRETQYF	TGTGCCTGGAGTCGAAAAGGGGGCAGGGAGACCCAGTACTTC	TRBV30	TRBJ2-5	TRBD1	.
CASSQSGPGAYEQYF	TGTGCCAGCAGCCAATCGGGCCCGGGGGCCTACGAGCAGTACTTC	TRBV2	TRBJ2-7	.	few
CASGLVYGQGLGDTQYF	TGTGCTAGTGGTTTGGTATACGGCCAGGGGCTCGGAGATACGCAGTATTTT	TRBV12-5	TRBJ2-3	.	.
CASSTGTSGRTDTQYF	TGTGCCAGCAGCACCGGGACTAGCGGGAGAACAGATACGCAGTATTTT	TRBV7-9	TRBJ2-3	TRBD2	.
CASSPDFAGGLSEQFF	TGTGCCAGCTCACCGGACTTTGCGGGAGGGCTAAGTGAGCAGTTCTTC	TRBV18	TRBJ2-1	TRBD2	.
CASSRPGNGLAGSGRLPQYNEQFF	TGCGCCAGCAGCCGGCCGGGGAACGGACTAGCGGGAAGTGGAAGGTTACCCCAGTACAATGAGCAGTTCTTC	TRBV5-1	TRBJ2-1	TRBD2	.
CSAPGQGEQYF	TGCAGTGCCCCGGGACAGGGCGAGCAGTACTTC	TRBV20-1	TRBJ2-7	TRBD1	.
CASSPQPAGNGEKLFF	TGTGCCAGCTCACCACAGCCGGCAGGGAATGGGGAAAAACTGTTTTTT	TRBV18	TRBJ1-4	.	.
CASANRRVIYGYTF	TGTGCCAGTGCCAACAGGAGGGTTATCTATGGCTACACCTTC	TRBV19	TRBJ1-2	.	.
CASRNVGTGDQPQHF	TGTGCCAGCAGAAACGTCGGGACAGGGGATCAGCCCCAGCATTTT	TRBV6-5	TRBJ1-5	TRBD1	.
CASSYSAGVGLNEQFF	TGTGCCAGCAGTTACTCTGCGGGGGTGGGTCTAAATGAGCAGTTCTTC	TRBV6-6	TRBJ2-1	TRBD2	few
CASSSDRDQPQHF	TGTGCCAGCAGTTCAGACAGGGACCAGCCCCAGCATTTT	TRBV6-5	TRBJ1-5	TRBD1	.
CASSFPGELAKNIQYF	TGTGCCAGCAGTTTTCCGGGGGAACTAGCCAAAAACATTCAGTACTTC	TRBV28	TRBJ2-4	.	.
CASSFRQGYEQYF	TGTGCCAGCAGCTTTAGACAGGGCTACGAGCAGTACTTC	TRBV7-3	TRBJ2-7	TRBD1	once
CASSQLGTGPNQPQHF	TGTGCCAGTAGTCAACTCGGGACAGGTCCAAATCAGCCCCAGCATTTT	TRBV19	TRBJ1-5	TRBD1	few
CASSESAPGADTQYF	TGTGCCAGCAGCGAAAGCGCCCCGGGGGCAGATACGCAGTATTTT	TRBV7-7	TRBJ2-3	.	.
CASSLSEYGYTF	TGTGCCAGCAGTTTATCAGAATATGGCTACACCTTC	TRBV28	TRBJ1-2	.	few
CASSLTGGVAGANVLTF	TGTGCCAGCAGCTTGACAGGGGGCGTAGCTGGGGCCAACGTCCTGACTTTC	TRBV7-3	TRBJ2-6	TRBD1	once
CASSLVTSGGYEQYF	TGTGCCAGCAGCTTAGTGACTAGCGGGGGCTACGAGCAGTACTTC	TRBV7-9	TRBJ2-7	TRBD2	.
CASSQGRILGEMNEQFF	TGTGCCAGCAGCCAAGGGAGAATACTAGGAGAGATGAATGAGCAGTTCTTC	TRBV16	TRBJ2-1	.	few
CASSSHPGNTIYF	TGTGCCAGCAGCTCACACCCTGGAAACACCATATATTTT	TRBV11-2	TRBJ1-3	.	.
CASSRTSGGAEIQYF	TGTGCCAGCTCACGGACTAGCGGGGGGGCAGAGATCCAGTACTTC	TRBV18	TRBJ2-5	TRBD2	.
CASSVDSPTEAFF	TGTGCCAGCAGCGTCGACAGCCCCACTGAAGCTTTCTTT	TRBV7-9	TRBJ1-1	.	.
CASSLGIEGGVVIQYF	TGTGCCAGCAGTTTAGGGATCGAGGGCGGGGTGGTCATTCAGTACTTC	TRBV28	TRBJ2-4	.	.
CASSPPGGMNTEAFF	TGTGCCAGCAGCCCTCCAGGGGGCATGAACACTGAAGCTTTCTTT	TRBV27	TRBJ1-1	TRBD1	.
CASSGRMNTEAFF	TGTGCCAGCAGTGGCAGGATGAACACTGAAGCTTTCTTT	TRBV6-1	TRBJ1-1	.	few
CASRRTLGEQYF	TGTGCCAGCAGACGGACATTGGGGGAGCAGTACTTC	TRBV28	TRBJ2-7	.	few
CASHSSGRDTDTQYF	TGTGCCTCACACTCCTCCGGGAGGGACACAGATACGCAGTATTTT	TRBV28	TRBJ2-3	TRBD2	.
CASSWKGEARNEKLFF	TGCGCCAGCAGCTGGAAAGGGGAAGCCCGTAATGAAAAACTGTTTTTT	TRBV5-1	TRBJ1-4	.	many
CASRTDRESEKLFF	TGTGCCAGCAGGACGGACAGGGAAAGTGAAAAACTGTTTTTT	TRBV5-4	TRBJ1-4	TRBD1	.
CSVVGGDTNYGYTF	TGCAGCGTTGTAGGAGGAGATACTAACTATGGCTACACCTTC	TRBV29-1	TRBJ1-2	.	.
CASTIDSNQPQHF	TGCGCCAGCACCATAGATAGCAATCAGCCCCAGCATTTT	TRBV10-1	TRBJ1-5	.	.
CAISERGYVEKLFF	TGTGCCATCAGTGAACGGGGTTACGTTGAAAAACTGTTTTTT	TRBV10-3	TRBJ1-4	.	.
CASKRGTNEKLFF	TGTGCCAGCAAAAGGGGCACTAATGAAAAACTGTTTTTT	TRBV28	TRBJ1-4	.	.
CASSKGQGLLQPQHF	TGTGCCAGCAGCAAGGGACAGGGTTTACTTCAGCCCCAGCATTTT	TRBV7-9	TRBJ1-5	TRBD1	.